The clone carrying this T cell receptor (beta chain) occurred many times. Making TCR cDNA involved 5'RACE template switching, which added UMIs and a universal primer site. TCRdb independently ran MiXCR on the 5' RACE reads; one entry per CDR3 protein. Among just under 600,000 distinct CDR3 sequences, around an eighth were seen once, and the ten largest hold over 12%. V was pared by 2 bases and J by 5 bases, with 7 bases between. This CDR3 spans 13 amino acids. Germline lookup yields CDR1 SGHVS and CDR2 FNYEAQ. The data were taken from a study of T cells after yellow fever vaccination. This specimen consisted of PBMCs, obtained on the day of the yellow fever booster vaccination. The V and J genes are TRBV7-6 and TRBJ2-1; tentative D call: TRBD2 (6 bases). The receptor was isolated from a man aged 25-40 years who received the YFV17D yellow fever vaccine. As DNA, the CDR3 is TGTGCCAGCAGCTTAAGCGGGCACAATGAGCAGTTCTTC. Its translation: CASSLSGHNEQFF.